These T cell receptor beta chains were read from a single sample in a study of shared clonotypes between healthy human individuals. TCRdb's copy holds only in-frame clones and misses some; the assay was immunoSEQ multiplex PCR. The table lists approximately 740,000 clones, almost 95% of them singletons, with 24% in the top ten. Sequencing was done on a sample of naive CD8+ T cells sorted from blood. These receptors originate from a man between 25 and 39 years old in good health. Both conserved end residues are part of each CDR3. A D gene is named only where the DNA matches it firmly. Clone size is shown for a subset of rows, as once, few, many or a class of expanded clone.

18	once	TRBD2	TRBV5-1	TRBJ2-5	TGCGCCAGCAGCTGGACACCGGGACTAGCGGAAACGCAAGAGACCCAGTACTTC	CASSWTPGLAETQETQYF
15	.	TRBD1	TRBV14	TRBJ2-2	TGTGCCAGCAGCCAACAGGGGGCGATAACCGGGGAGCTGTTTTTT	CASSQQGAITGELFF
14	.	TRBD2	TRBV14	TRBJ2-5	TGTGCCAGCAGCGCGGGACTAGCGGGACGTTTCCAGTACTTC	CASSAGLAGRFQYF
15	.	.	TRBV27	TRBJ1-1	TGTGCCAGCAGTTTACGTATTGGAGGGAGAGGGGACGCTTTCTTT	CASSLRIGGRGDAFF
16	.	TRBD1	TRBV9	TRBJ1-1	TGTGCCAGCAGCGTAGCGGGGACAGTTATGAACACTGAAGCTTTCTTT	CASSVAGTVMNTEAFF
14	.	.	TRBV28	TRBJ2-7	TGTGCCAGCAGTTTTAGGGGACTGACCTACGAGCAGTACTTC	CASSFRGLTYEQYF
14	.	.	TRBV11-2	TRBJ2-7	TGTGCCAGCAGCGCGATGACGGGTTTCTACGAGCAGTACTTC	CASSAMTGFYEQYF
13	.	.	TRBV5-4	TRBJ2-1	TGTGCCAGCAGCTTGGACGGACCCAATGAGCAGTTCTTC	CASSLDGPNEQFF
15	.	.	TRBV5-3	TRBJ2-7	TGTGCCAGAACCCGCATGTACCTTCTAGGGTACGAGCAGTACTTC	CARTRMYLLGYEQYF
15	.	.	TRBV5-4	TRBJ1-1	TGTGCCAGCAGCCCAATGGCGGGGTTGGTAACTGAAGCTTTCTTT	CASSPMAGLVTEAFF
15	.	TRBD1	TRBV27	TRBJ2-1	TGTGCCAGCAGTGCAGGGACAGGAGGCGGGAATGAGCAGTTCTTC	CASSAGTGGGNEQFF
13	few	.	TRBV2	TRBJ2-1	TGTGCCAGCAGTGACAGGGGGGACAATGAGCAGTTCTTC	CASSDRGDNEQFF
18	.	.	TRBV5-1	TRBJ1-1	TGCGCCAGCAGCTTGGACGTCAGAGGGAAACTAGGAGACACTGAAGCTTTCTTT	CASSLDVRGKLGDTEAFF
15	.	.	TRBV7-2	TRBJ2-3	TGTGCCAGCAGCCCCTCGGGTCTGGAGGAAGGCACGCAGTATTTT	CASSPSGLEEGTQYF
14	once	.	TRBV7-6	TRBJ2-2	TGTGCCAGCAGCTTGCCGACGAGCACCGGGGAGCTGTTTTTT	CASSLPTSTGELFF
11	.	.	TRBV20-1	TRBJ1-2	TGCAGTGCTAGTGGGCAGCATGGCTACACCTTC	CSASGQHGYTF
14	.	.	TRBV18	TRBJ2-1	TGTGCCAGCTCACCAGAGATAGCTGCTAATGAGCAGTTCTTC	CASSPEIAANEQFF
14	.	.	TRBV5-1	TRBJ2-5	TGCGCCAGCAGCTTGTACAGTTATGGGGAGACCCAGTACTTC	CASSLYSYGETQYF
19	.	TRBD1	TRBV7-9	TRBJ2-7	TGTGCCAGCAGTTATTATCCCCGGGACAGGGAGGAGTTCTCCTACGAGCAGTACTTC	CASSYYPRDREEFSYEQYF
12	few	.	TRBV6-5	TRBJ2-7	TGTGCCAGCAGTCTTACAGGTCACGAGCAGTACTTC	CASSLTGHEQYF
14	.	.	TRBV27	TRBJ2-1	TGTGCCAGCAGTTTGGGGGAAGCCTACAATGAGCAGTTCTTC	CASSLGEAYNEQFF
11	.	.	TRBV6-5	TRBJ2-5	TGTGCCGCCCGGATCCAAGAGACCCAGTACTTC	CAARIQETQYF
14	.	.	TRBV11-2	TRBJ2-7	TGTGCCAGCAGCTTGGATCCCGTCCTCTACGAGCAGTACTTC	CASSLDPVLYEQYF
15	.	TRBD2	TRBV5-4	TRBJ2-1	TGTGCCAGCAGCAGCAGACTAGCGGCTCGGAATGAGCAGTTCTTC	CASSSRLAARNEQFF
13	once	TRBD1	TRBV7-9	TRBJ1-5	TGTGCCAGTAGGACAGGGGGCGATCAGCCCCAGCATTTT	CASRTGGDQPQHF
17	.	TRBD2	TRBV7-9	TRBJ2-1	TGTGCCAGCAGCCCCATGACTAGCGGGAGAGGGTACAATGAGCAGTTCTTC	CASSPMTSGRGYNEQFF
11	.	.	TRBV7-6	TRBJ2-1	TGTGCCAGCTCCCCCGGGAATGAGCAGTTCTTC	CASSPGNEQFF
16	.	TRBD1	TRBV28	TRBJ1-1	TGTGCCAGCAGTATAGGACAGGGGGCGCCTTACACTGAAGCTTTCTTT	CASSIGQGAPYTEAFF
15	.	TRBD1	TRBV19	TRBJ2-5	TGTGCCAGTAGTTTGGGACAGGGCCACCAAGAGACCCAGTACTTC	CASSLGQGHQETQYF
17	.	TRBD2	TRBV29-1	TRBJ2-5	TGCAGCGTTGGGCCCGTTACTAGCGGGGCCCTCCAAGAGACCCAGTACTTC	CSVGPVTSGALQETQYF
15	.	.	TRBV27	TRBJ2-7	TGTGCCAGCAGTTTGGGGGGCGGGGGTGGTTACGAGCAGTACTTC	CASSLGGGGGYEQYF
14	.	.	TRBV7-2	TRBJ2-7	TGTGCCAGCAGCCCCGGAGTGGTAATCTACGAGCAGTACTTC	CASSPGVVIYEQYF
16	.	.	TRBV2	TRBJ2-7	TGTGCCAGCAGTGAAGCCGACGGGGGACGGAGCTACGAGCAGTACTTC	CASSEADGGRSYEQYF
14	.	.	TRBV6-6	TRBJ2-7	TGTGCCAGCACCCCAGGATTTGGGACGGGCGAGCAGTACTTC	CASTPGFGTGEQYF
13	.	.	TRBV7-3	TRBJ2-3	TGTGCCAGCAGCGAGCGGGGCACAGATACGCAGTATTTT	CASSERGTDTQYF
16	.	TRBD1	TRBV27	TRBJ2-1	TGTGCCAGCAGTTTATTATTGGACAGGGCTTTAAATGAGCAGTTCTTC	CASSLLLDRALNEQFF
14	.	.	TRBV5-6	TRBJ2-3	TGTGCCAGCAGCTTGGTTCAGACCACAGATACGCAGTATTTT	CASSLVQTTDTQYF
14	.	.	TRBV6-5	TRBJ2-5	TGTGCCAGCAGTTACCCGGACAGTCAAGAGACCCAGTACTTC	CASSYPDSQETQYF
13	.	.	TRBV29-1	TRBJ2-5	TGCAGCGTGTGGGAGCGGAAAACGCAATCCCAGTACTTC	CSVWERKTQSQYF
13	.	.	TRBV30	TRBJ1-1	TGTGCCTGGACCGGCTTGGGAGGTACTGAAGCTTTCTTT	CAWTGLGGTEAFF
15	.	TRBD2	TRBV7-3	TRBJ2-1	TGTGCCAGCAGCCAGGGACTAGCGACCAACAATGAGCAGTTCTTC	CASSQGLATNNEQFF
16	.	TRBD2	TRBV5-1	TRBJ2-3	TGCGCCAGCAGCTTAGACAGCGGGAGGTTCACAGATACGCAGTATTTT	CASSLDSGRFTDTQYF